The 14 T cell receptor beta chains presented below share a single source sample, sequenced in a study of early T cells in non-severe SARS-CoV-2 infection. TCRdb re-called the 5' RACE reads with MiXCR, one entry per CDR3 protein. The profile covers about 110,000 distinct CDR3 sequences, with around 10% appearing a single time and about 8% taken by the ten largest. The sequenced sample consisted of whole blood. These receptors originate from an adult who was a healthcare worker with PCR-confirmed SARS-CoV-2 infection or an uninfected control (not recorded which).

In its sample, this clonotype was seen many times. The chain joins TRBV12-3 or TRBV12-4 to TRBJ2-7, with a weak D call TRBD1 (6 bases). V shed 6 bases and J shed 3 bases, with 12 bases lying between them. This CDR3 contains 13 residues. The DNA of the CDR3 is TGTGCCAGCAGCCACGGACAGAGCTACGAGCAGTACTTC. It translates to CASSHGQSYEQYF.

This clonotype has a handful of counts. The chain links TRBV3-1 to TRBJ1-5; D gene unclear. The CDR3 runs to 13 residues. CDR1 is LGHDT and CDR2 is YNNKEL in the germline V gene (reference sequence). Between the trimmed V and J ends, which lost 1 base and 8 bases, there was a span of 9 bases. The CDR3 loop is CASSQGRAEPQHF. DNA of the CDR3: TGTGCCAGCAGCCAAGGCCGCGCGGAGCCCCAGCATTTT.

DNA for the CDR3: TGTGCCAGTAGTATCGTTTGGGCCGGGTTCGGCTCCTACAATGAGCAGTTCTTC. Residues: CASSIVWAGFGSYNEQFF. The gene calls are TRBV19 and TRBJ2-1, with D uncertain. CDR3 length: 18 residues. The V gene lost 3 bases and the J gene lost 0 bases, with 18 bases spanning the gap. Per the germline V gene, CDR1 is LNHDA and CDR2 is SQIVND (reference sequence).

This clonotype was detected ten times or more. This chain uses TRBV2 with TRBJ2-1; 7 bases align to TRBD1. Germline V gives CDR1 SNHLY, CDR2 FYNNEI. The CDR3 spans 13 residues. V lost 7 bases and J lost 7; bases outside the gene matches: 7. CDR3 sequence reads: CASTKTGYNEQFF. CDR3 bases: TGTGCCAGCACCAAGACAGGGTATAATGAGCAGTTCTTC.

CDR3: CSATGLADNEQFF. In DNA, the CDR3 is TGCAGTGCGACCGGACTAGCGGACAATGAGCAGTTCTTC. The chain recombines TRBV20-1 with TRBJ2-1; 10 bases align to TRBD2. The CDR3 length is 13 residues. Germline CDR1 and CDR2: DFQATT and SNEGSKA (reference sequence). Trimming took 6 bases from V and 5 from J; bases not matched to a gene: 4.

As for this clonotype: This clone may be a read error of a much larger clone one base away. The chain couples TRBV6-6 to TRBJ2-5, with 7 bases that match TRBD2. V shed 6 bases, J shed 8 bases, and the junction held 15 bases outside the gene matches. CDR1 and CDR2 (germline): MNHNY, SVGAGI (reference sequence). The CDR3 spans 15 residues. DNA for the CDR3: TGTGCCAGCAGATACGATAAGTCTAGCGGAAAAACCCAGTACTTC. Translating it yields CASRYDKSSGKTQYF.

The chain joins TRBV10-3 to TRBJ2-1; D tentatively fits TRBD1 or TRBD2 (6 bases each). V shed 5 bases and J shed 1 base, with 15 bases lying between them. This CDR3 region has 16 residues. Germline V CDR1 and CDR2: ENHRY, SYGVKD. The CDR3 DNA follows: TGTGCCATCAGTACTAGCACAGGGACATCCTACAATGAGCAGTTCTTC. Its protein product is CAISTSTGTSYNEQFF.

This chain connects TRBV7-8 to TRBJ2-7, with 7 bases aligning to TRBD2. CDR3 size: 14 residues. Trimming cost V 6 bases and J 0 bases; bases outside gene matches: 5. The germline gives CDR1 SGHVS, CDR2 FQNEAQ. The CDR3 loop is CASRLSGSSYEQYF. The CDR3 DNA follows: TGTGCCAGCAGACTTAGCGGGTCCTCCTACGAGCAGTACTTC.

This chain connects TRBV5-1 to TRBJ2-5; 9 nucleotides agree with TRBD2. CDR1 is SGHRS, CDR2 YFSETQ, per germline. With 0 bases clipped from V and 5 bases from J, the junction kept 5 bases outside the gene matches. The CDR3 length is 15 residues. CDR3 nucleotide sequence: TGCGCCAGCAGCTTGGTGGGGACTAGCTCGGAGACCCAGTACTTC. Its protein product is CASSLVGTSSETQYF.

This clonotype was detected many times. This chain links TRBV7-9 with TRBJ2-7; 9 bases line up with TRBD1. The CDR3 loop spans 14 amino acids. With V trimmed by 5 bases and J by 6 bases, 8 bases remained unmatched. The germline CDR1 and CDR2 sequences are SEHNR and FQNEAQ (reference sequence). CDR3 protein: CASSHPDRGTEQYF. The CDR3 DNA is TGTGCCAGCAGCCATCCCGACAGGGGGACCGAGCAGTACTTC.

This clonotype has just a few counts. The CDR3 DNA reads TGTGCCAGCAGTTTAAACCCATCCGGCTACACCTTC. As protein: CASSLNPSGYTF. This sequence joins TRBV12-3 or TRBV12-4 and TRBJ1-2; D uncertain. Trimming left V 2 bases short and J 8 bases short, with 9 bases between. The CDR3 is made up of 12 amino acids.

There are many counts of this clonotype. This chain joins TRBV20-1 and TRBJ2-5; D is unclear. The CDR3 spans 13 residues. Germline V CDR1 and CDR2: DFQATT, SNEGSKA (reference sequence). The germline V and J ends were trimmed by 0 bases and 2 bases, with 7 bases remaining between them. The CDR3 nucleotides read TGCAGTGCTAGAGATACGCTGCAAGAGACCCAGTACTTC. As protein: CSARDTLQETQYF.

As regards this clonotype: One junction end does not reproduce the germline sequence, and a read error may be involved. For the CDR3, the DNA is TGTGCCGGCAGCTTAGGAGGTTACAATGAGCAGTTCTTC. Translated: CAGSLGGYNEQFF. The chain carries TRBV7-2 and TRBJ2-1; D possibly corresponds to TRBD2 (5 bases). The CDR3 is 13 amino acids. Germline values: CDR1 SGHTA, CDR2 FQGNSA.

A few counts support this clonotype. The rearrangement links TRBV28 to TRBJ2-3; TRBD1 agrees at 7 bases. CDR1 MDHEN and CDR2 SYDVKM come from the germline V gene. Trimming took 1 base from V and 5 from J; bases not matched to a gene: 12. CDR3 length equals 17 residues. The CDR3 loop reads CASSLFQTGSYGDTQYF. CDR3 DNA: TGTGCCAGCAGTTTATTTCAGACAGGGTCATATGGAGATACGCAGTATTTT.